This T cell receptor beta chain appears in the sequencing data of a study of blood T cell repertoires in COVID-19. TCRdb keeps only in-frame clones here, not all; method: immunoSEQ multiplex PCR. Of about 200,000 clones detected, 80% to 90% appear once; the ten largest clones hold 3.5% to 4%. Cohort assignment relied on participant-reported clinical history. V lost 4 bases to trimming and J lost 2 bases, with 8 bases between them. The CDR3 contains 14 residues. Per the germline V gene, CDR1 is LNHDA and CDR2 is SQIVND (reference sequence). J is TRBJ2-2 and V is TRBV19, with D perhaps TRBD1 (5 bases). The sequence came from a woman aged 40 to 50 with acute COVID-19. Sample: PBMCs or T cells enriched from blood (not recorded which). In DNA form, the CDR3 reads TGTGCCAGTAGTAGGCAGGGTAACACCGGGGAGCTGTTTTTT. Protein product: CASSRQGNTGELFF.